This is a list of T cell receptor beta chains from one sample in a study of T cell responses to AZD1222 COVID-19 vaccine. Clones were sequenced by immunoSEQ multiplex PCR, and TCRdb holds only the in-frame ones, with some missing. The repertoire consists of 200,000 or so clones, with around 93% occurring once and the leading ten covering 1%. Specimen: peripheral blood, collected 28 days after the second AZD1222 dose. The receptors shown here come from an adult who received the AZD1222 COVID-19 vaccine. The CDR3 runs from the conserved cysteine through the conserved F or W. A D gene is named only where the DNA matches it firmly. The size of a clone is reported for some rows only, either as once, few or many, or as a class for expanded clones.

v_call: TRBV11-2
j_call: TRBJ1-1
d_call: TRBD1
clone_size: -
cdr3_nt: TGTGCCAGCAGCAGGGACAGGGACGACACTGAAGCTTTCTTT
cdr3_aa: CASSRDRDDTEAFF

v_call: TRBV11-3
j_call: TRBJ1-1
d_call: -
clone_size: -
cdr3_nt: TGTGCCAGCAGCTTAGCGGGCAGAGACCGTGAAGCTTTCTTT
cdr3_aa: CASSLAGRDREAFF

v_call: TRBV28
j_call: TRBJ2-6
d_call: TRBD1
clone_size: -
cdr3_nt: TGTGCCAGCAGTGGGGGACAGGCTCTCTCTGGGGCCAACGTCCTGACTTTC
cdr3_aa: CASSGGQALSGANVLTF

v_call: TRBV5-8
j_call: TRBJ2-7
d_call: TRBD1
clone_size: -
cdr3_nt: TGTGCCAGCAGCTCTTCCGGGACAGGGTGGTACGAGCAGTACTTC
cdr3_aa: CASSSSGTGWYEQYF

v_call: TRBV2
j_call: TRBJ1-1
d_call: -
clone_size: -
cdr3_nt: TGTGCCAGCAGGCGGGGGGGTGAAGCTTTCTTT
cdr3_aa: CASRRGGEAFF

v_call: TRBV29-1
j_call: TRBJ2-5
d_call: -
clone_size: once
cdr3_nt: TGCAGCGTCACGGGCACAGTAGAAGAGACCCAGTACTTC
cdr3_aa: CSVTGTVEETQYF

v_call: TRBV6-5
j_call: TRBJ1-2
d_call: -
clone_size: -
cdr3_nt: TGTGCCAGCAGTTTCTCCGATCTCTATGGCTACACCTTC
cdr3_aa: CASSFSDLYGYTF

v_call: TRBV3-1/TRBV3-2
j_call: TRBJ1-1
d_call: -
clone_size: once
cdr3_nt: TGTGCCAGCAGCCACCCAAGGGGGGGGCCCGACACTGAAGCTTTCTTT
cdr3_aa: CASSHPRGGPDTEAFF

v_call: TRBV15
j_call: TRBJ1-1
d_call: -
clone_size: -
cdr3_nt: TGTGCCACCAGCAGGGGGGGGACAAGTAACACTGAAGCTTTCTTT
cdr3_aa: CATSRGGTSNTEAFF

v_call: TRBV15
j_call: TRBJ1-5
d_call: TRBD1
clone_size: -
cdr3_nt: TGTGCCACCAGCAGAGGAGGACAGGGAAGTCAGCCCCAGCATTTT
cdr3_aa: CATSRGGQGSQPQHF

v_call: TRBV5-1
j_call: TRBJ2-6
d_call: -
clone_size: -
cdr3_nt: TGCGCCAGCAGCTCCAACGGGGCCAACGTCCTGACTTTC
cdr3_aa: CASSSNGANVLTF

v_call: TRBV7-2
j_call: TRBJ2-5
d_call: TRBD1
clone_size: -
cdr3_nt: TGTGCCAGCAGTCCCAGGACAGGGTGGGCGTCGGAGACCCAGTACTTC
cdr3_aa: CASSPRTGWASETQYF

v_call: TRBV7-2
j_call: TRBJ2-1
d_call: TRBD1
clone_size: -
cdr3_nt: TGTGCCAGCAGCTTAGTAGGGGGCGCAGGCAATGAGCAGTTCTTC
cdr3_aa: CASSLVGGAGNEQFF

v_call: TRBV9
j_call: TRBJ1-2
d_call: TRBD1
clone_size: -
cdr3_nt: TGTGCCAGCTCCTCTCAGGGGGACAGGGGTTGGTTTAACTATGGCTACACCTTC
cdr3_aa: CASSSQGDRGWFNYGYTF

v_call: TRBV6-5
j_call: TRBJ1-6
d_call: -
clone_size: -
cdr3_nt: TGTGCCACCTTACGACAGAGTAATTCACCCCTCCACTTT
cdr3_aa: CATLRQSNSPLHF

v_call: TRBV7-9
j_call: TRBJ1-4
d_call: -
clone_size: once
cdr3_nt: TGTGCCAGCAGCTATAGATCAACTAATGAAAAACTGTTTTTT
cdr3_aa: CASSYRSTNEKLFF

v_call: TRBV9
j_call: TRBJ2-1
d_call: TRBD2
clone_size: -
cdr3_nt: TGTGCCAGCAGCGTAGCCTGGACTAAGCGGGGCGAGCAGTTCTTC
cdr3_aa: CASSVAWTKRGEQFF

v_call: TRBV9
j_call: TRBJ1-5
d_call: -
clone_size: few
cdr3_nt: TGTGCCAGCAGCGTTATGAGCAATCAGCCCCAGCATTTT
cdr3_aa: CASSVMSNQPQHF

v_call: TRBV19
j_call: TRBJ1-1
d_call: -
clone_size: -
cdr3_nt: TGTGCCAGTAGCACGAGAGGACCGAACACTGAAGCTTTCTTT
cdr3_aa: CASSTRGPNTEAFF

v_call: TRBV3-1/TRBV3-2
j_call: TRBJ2-1
d_call: -
clone_size: -
cdr3_nt: TGTGCCAGCAGTCGCAGAGACAATGAGCAGTTCTTC
cdr3_aa: CASSRRDNEQFF

v_call: TRBV12-5
j_call: TRBJ2-1
d_call: TRBD1
clone_size: -
cdr3_nt: TGTGCTAGTGGTTTCCCACAGGGGGCCCATTTTAGCTCCTACAATGAGCAGTTCTTC
cdr3_aa: CASGFPQGAHFSSYNEQFF

v_call: TRBV7-9
j_call: TRBJ1-6
d_call: TRBD1
clone_size: -
cdr3_nt: TGTGCCAGCAGCGTGGACAGGGATCCAAGCTCCTATAATTCACCCCTCCACTTT
cdr3_aa: CASSVDRDPSSYNSPLHF

v_call: TRBV5-6
j_call: TRBJ1-6
d_call: -
clone_size: -
cdr3_nt: TGTGCCAGCAGCTGGGGGACGAGCTCCTATAATTCACCCCTCCACTTT
cdr3_aa: CASSWGTSSYNSPLHF

v_call: TRBV19
j_call: TRBJ1-2
d_call: -
clone_size: -
cdr3_nt: TGTGCCAGTAACCCTCGGGACCGCTATGGCTACACCTTC
cdr3_aa: CASNPRDRYGYTF

v_call: TRBV14
j_call: TRBJ1-2
d_call: -
clone_size: once
cdr3_nt: TGTGCCAGCAGCCAAGGAGACGGACGGCCTAACTATGGCTACACCTTC
cdr3_aa: CASSQGDGRPNYGYTF

v_call: TRBV6-1
j_call: TRBJ2-1
d_call: -
clone_size: -
cdr3_nt: TGTGCCAGCAGTGAAGACTTAGGGAACCTCTACAATGAGCAGTTCTTC
cdr3_aa: CASSEDLGNLYNEQFF

v_call: TRBV13
j_call: TRBJ2-3
d_call: TRBD2
clone_size: -
cdr3_nt: TGTGAGACTAGCGGGGACACAGATACGCAGTATTTT
cdr3_aa: CETSGDTDTQYF

v_call: TRBV27
j_call: TRBJ1-1
d_call: -
clone_size: -
cdr3_nt: TGTGCCAGCAGTTTATCAGGTGGGCGAGAGATGAACACTGAAGCTTTCTTT
cdr3_aa: CASSLSGGREMNTEAFF

v_call: TRBV5-1
j_call: TRBJ2-1
d_call: -
clone_size: -
cdr3_nt: TGCGCCAGCAGCTTTAGATTAGGGAAAAATGAGCAGTTCTTC
cdr3_aa: CASSFRLGKNEQFF

v_call: TRBV12-3/TRBV12-4
j_call: TRBJ1-1
d_call: -
clone_size: -
cdr3_nt: TGTGCCACCATCCCTTCGGCCCATATCCCAGCTTTCTTT
cdr3_aa: CATIPSAHIPAFF

v_call: TRBV6-1
j_call: TRBJ2-7
d_call: TRBD2
clone_size: -
cdr3_nt: TGTGCCAGCAGTGGCTTGAGGGCTAGCGGGAGCTCCTACGAGCAGTACTTC
cdr3_aa: CASSGLRASGSSYEQYF

v_call: TRBV7-9
j_call: TRBJ2-5
d_call: -
clone_size: -
cdr3_nt: TGTGCCAGCAGCTTAACGCGGCGTCTTAACCAAGAGACCCAGTACTTC
cdr3_aa: CASSLTRRLNQETQYF

v_call: TRBV4-1
j_call: TRBJ1-1
d_call: -
clone_size: -
cdr3_nt: TGCGCCAGCAGCGCTACGGTGAACACTGAAGCTTTCTTT
cdr3_aa: CASSATVNTEAFF

v_call: TRBV6-6
j_call: TRBJ1-1
d_call: -
clone_size: -
cdr3_nt: TGTGCCAGCAGTTACCAGGACAAAAACACTGAAGCTTTCTTT
cdr3_aa: CASSYQDKNTEAFF